The 26 T cell receptor beta chains given below trace back to one sample, sequenced in a study of cytotoxic CD8 clonotypes in ibrutinib-treated CLL. Assay used: immunoSEQ multiplex PCR; TCRdb lists only in-frame clones, some missing. The sample lists some 300,000 clones; around four fifths were seen once. The sample consisted of PBMCs, taken before ibrutinib treatment. The receptors here all came from a human donor with chronic lymphocytic leukemia.

With respect to this clone: The same CDR3 is also encoded by other DNA sequences in this sample. The rearrangement links TRBV27 to TRBJ2-1, with 11 bases that match TRBD2. Germline lookup yields CDR1 MNHEY and CDR2 SMNVEV (reference sequence). The junction had 0 bases not matched to a gene; V was cut back by 2 bases and J by 3 bases. The CDR3 totals 15 residues. The CDR3 nucleotides are TGTGCCAGCAGTTTAGGACTAGCGGGCTACAATGAGCAGTTCTTC. Protein product: CASSLGLAGYNEQFF.

The chain employs TRBV28 and TRBJ2-2; tentative D call: TRBD1 (5 bases). Trimming removed 5 bases at V and 4 bases at J, with 8 bases between. Germline V gene lookup returns CDR1 MDHEN and CDR2 SYDVKM. The CDR3 covers 13 residues. The CDR3 DNA is TGTGCCAGCAGTAAGGACACCACCGGGGAGCTGTTTTTT. This codes for CASSKDTTGELFF.

The chain has TRBV18 and TRBJ1-5; maybe TRBD1 (5 bases). Germline CDR1 is KGHSH and CDR2 is LQKENI. The CDR3 is 15 residues long. V gave up 3 bases and J gave up 6 bases, with 15 bases separating them. CDR3 region: CASSPGRGPSQPQHF. The CDR3 nucleotides read TGTGCCAGCTCACCCGGGAGGGGACCTAGTCAGCCCCAGCATTTT.

V gene TRBV18 combines with J gene TRBJ1-1; a possible D gene is TRBD1 (6 bases). The CDR3 is 16 residues long. Germline V gene data show CDR1 as KGHSH and CDR2 as LQKENI. V lost 8 bases, J lost 4 bases, and 23 bases lay in between. The CDR3 coding sequence is TGTGCCAGCCTCACCGTGGCAGGGGACGCGGGCACTGAAGCTTTCTTT. This translates into CASLTVAGDAGTEAFF.

This chain joins TRBV15 and TRBJ1-5; a possible D gene is TRBD1 (6 bases). The V end was cut by 8 bases, the J end by 4 bases, with 12 bases between. The CDR3 length is 13 residues. The V gene's germline CDR1 is LNHNV and CDR2 YYDKDF (reference sequence). The CDR3 protein is CATGQLVNQPQHF. CDR3 nucleotides: TGTGCCACCGGACAGTTGGTTAATCAGCCCCAGCATTTT.

The chain joins TRBV29-1 to TRBJ2-7; D may match TRBD1 or TRBD2 (5 bases each). V was cut by 7 bases and J by 5 bases, with 9 bases left in between. Germline V lookup: CDR1 SQVTM, CDR2 ANQGSEA. There are 10 residues in the CDR3. CDR3 protein: CSGGTDEQYF. The CDR3 bases are TGCAGCGGGGGGACGGACGAGCAGTACTTC.

Regarding this clone: The same CDR3 can be traced to other DNA sequences in this sample. V is TRBV19 and J is TRBJ2-7, with TRBD2 matching over 13 bases. CDR3 size: 15 residues. V trimming: 5 bases; J trimming: 1 base; junction bases outside the gene matches: 2. The germline V gene has CDR1 LNHDA and CDR2 SQIVND (reference sequence). CDR3 sequence (DNA): TGTGCCAGTAGTCCGGGACTAGCGGGATCCTACGAGCAGTACTTC. Translated, it gives CASSPGLAGSYEQYF.

This clone was picked up a small number of times. The chain employs TRBV30 and TRBJ2-1; TRBD2 matches 7 bases. This CDR3 is built from 12 residues. Germline lookup yields CDR1 GTSNPN and CDR2 SVGIG (reference sequence). J was trimmed by 10 bases and V by 2 bases; bases with no gene match: 5. CDR3 nucleotides: TGTGCCTGGAGTAAATCAGCGGGAGAGCAGTTCTTC. Translating gives CAWSKSAGEQFF.

The chain links TRBV25-1 to TRBJ2-3; D tentatively fits TRBD1 or TRBD2 (6 bases each). The germline V and J ends were trimmed by 1 base and 4 bases, with 15 bases remaining between them. This CDR3 region has 16 residues. Germline CDR1 and CDR2: MGHDK and SYGVNS. The CDR3 DNA is TGTGCCAGCAGTGAATGGGGGGCGAGGGCCCCAGATACGCAGTATTTT. Translated: CASSEWGARAPDTQYF.

The rearrangement uses TRBV5-8 and TRBJ2-1, with D unresolved. The CDR3 covers 11 residues. CDR1 is SGHTS, CDR2 YDEGEE, per germline. V dropped 1 base and J dropped 8 bases, with 4 bases sitting between them. CDR3 sequence (DNA): TGTGCCAGCAGCTTGTTCGATGAGCAGTTCTTC. Translating it yields CASSLFDEQFF.

V usage is TRBV18 and J usage is TRBJ2-7, with D unclear. Per germline, CDR1 KGHSH and CDR2 LQKENI. V was clipped by 3 bases and J by 2 bases, with 8 bases between them. The CDR3 contains 13 residues. The CDR3 nucleotides are TGTGCCAGCTCACCGGCGGTACCCTACGAGCAGTACTTC. This codes for CASSPAVPYEQYF. Variable domain in full (rest from reference TRBV18 and TRBJ2-7): NAGVMQNPRHLVRRRGQEARLRCSPMKGHSHVYWYRQLPEEGLKFMVYLQKENIIDESGMPKERFSAEFPKEGPSILRIQQVVRGDSAAYFCASSPAVPYEQYFGPGTRLTVT.

The J gene is TRBJ2-7, the V gene TRBV7-2; 9 bases line up with TRBD2. CDR1 SGHTA and CDR2 FQGNSA come from the germline V gene. With V trimmed by 5 bases and J by 7 bases, 15 bases remained unmatched. The CDR3 totals 16 residues. In DNA, the CDR3 is TGTGCCAGCAGCGGTTCTATGGCGGGAGGGCGTTGGGAGCAGTACTTC. Translating gives CASSGSMAGGRWEQYF.

V usage is TRBV27 and J usage is TRBJ2-1, with D possibly TRBD2 on 6 matching bases. The V end was cut by 7 bases, the J end by 5 bases, with 15 bases between. The CDR3 is 14 residues long. Germline assignment: CDR1 MNHEY and CDR2 SMNVEV (reference sequence). CDR3 sequence: CASTLIGGDNEQFF. The CDR3 nucleotides read TGTGCCAGCACCCTGATCGGGGGAGACAATGAGCAGTTCTTC.

The chain recombines TRBV2 with TRBJ2-3; TRBD2 agrees at 14 bases. The junction had 6 bases not matched to a gene; V was cut back by 6 bases and J by 4 bases. CDR3 size: 16 residues. In germline, CDR1 is SNHLY, CDR2 FYNNEI. CDR3 residues: CASRAGLAGGPDTQYF. The CDR3 DNA sequence: TGTGCCAGCAGGGCTGGACTAGCGGGAGGCCCAGATACGCAGTATTTT.

The rearrangement uses TRBV5-4 and TRBJ2-5; no reliable D call. V was pared by 4 bases and J by 0 bases, with 13 bases between. Germline lookup yields CDR1 SGHNT and CDR2 YYREEE (reference sequence). The CDR3 consists of 15 residues. The CDR3 loop is CASSQRDWYQETQYF. CDR3 DNA: TGTGCCAGCAGCCAGCGTGATTGGTACCAAGAGACCCAGTACTTC.

The rearrangement joins TRBV6-5 to TRBJ1-2; unclear D gene. CDR1 and CDR2 from the germline V gene are MNHEY and SVGAGI. This CDR3 spans 13 amino acids. V lost 2 bases and J 4 bases, leaving 8 bases between the germline ends. The CDR3 sequence: CASSYANVYGYTF. CDR3 sequence (DNA): TGTGCCAGCAGTTACGCGAACGTCTATGGCTACACCTTC.

CDR3 nucleotides: TGTGCCTGGAGTGTACGTCGACAGGGGAATAATGGCTACACCTTC. It encodes CAWSVRRQGNNGYTF. The gene calls are TRBV30 and TRBJ1-2, with 8 bases fitting TRBD1. Trimming took 0 bases from V and 6 from J; bases not matched to a gene: 9. CDR1 is GTSNPN, CDR2 SVGIG, per germline (reference sequence). The CDR3 has 15 amino acids.

V is TRBV25-1 and J is TRBJ2-7, with D perhaps TRBD1 (5 bases). The germline V gene encodes CDR1 MGHDK and CDR2 SYGVNS. This CDR3 is 13 amino acids long. V gave up 2 bases and J gave up 9 bases, with 14 bases separating them. The CDR3 DNA is TGTGCCAGCAGTGAACCCCCCCGACAGAGGCAGTACTTC. It is translated as CASSEPPRQRQYF.

This clone was seen more than once but under ten times. This chain connects TRBV7-6 to TRBJ1-1; no clear D gene. V was trimmed by 5 bases and J by 5 bases, leaving 9 bases between them. Germline CDR1 reads SGHVS; CDR2 reads FNYEAQ. The length of the CDR3 is 12 residues. CDR3 coding DNA: TGTGCCAGCAGCCGCGGAGGTACTGAAGCTTTCTTT. It translates to CASSRGGTEAFF.

This clone came up once. The chain has TRBV6-5 and TRBJ2-7; tentative D call: TRBD1 (5 bases). Trimming shortened V by 8 bases and J by 2 bases, and 16 bases separated the two germline ends. The length of the CDR3 is 14 residues. Germline V lookup: CDR1 MNHEY, CDR2 SVGAGI. DNA for the CDR3: TGTGCCAGCGCCGCGATACAGGTAACCTACGAGCAGTACTTC. Translating it yields CASAAIQVTYEQYF.

This sequence joins TRBV9 and TRBJ2-3; 10 bases line up with TRBD1. J lost 1 base, V lost 5 bases, and 4 bases had no gene match. CDR1 is SGDLS, CDR2 YYNGEE, per germline. The length of the CDR3 is 15 residues. The CDR3, as DNA: TGTGCCAGCAGTCAGACAGGGGGCGGCACAGATACGCAGTATTTT. It yields the protein CASSQTGGGTDTQYF. The variable domain in full, completed from reference TRBV9 and TRBJ2-3, reads DSGVTQTPKHLITATGQRVTLRCSPRSGDLSVYWYQQSLDQGLQFLIQYYNGEERAKGNILERFSAQQFPDLHSELNLSSLELGDSALYFCASSQTGGGTDTQYFGPGTRLTVL.

This rearrangement joins TRBV9 to TRBJ2-7; TRBD1 aligns across 9 bases. V dropped 3 bases and J dropped 0; count of bases not matched to a gene: 7. CDR1 and CDR2 (germline): SGDLS, YYNGEE. The CDR3 length is 16 residues. CDR3 loop: CASSAEPGQGSYEQYF. The CDR3 DNA follows: TGTGCCAGCAGCGCGGAACCGGGACAGGGCTCCTACGAGCAGTACTTC.

This clone was recorded a few times. This rearrangement joins TRBV11-2 to TRBJ2-2; 10 bases line up with TRBD1. The CDR3 covers 13 residues. Germline CDR1 is SGHAT and CDR2 is FQNNGV. The junction had 4 bases not matched to a gene; V was cut back by 10 bases and J by 5 bases. CDR3 nucleotide sequence: TGTGCCATCCGACAGGGGGCGACCGGGGAGCTGTTTTTT. This sequence encodes CAIRQGATGELFF.

V gene TRBV7-2 combines with J gene TRBJ1-1; 7 bases are a match to TRBD1. Germline V CDR1 and CDR2: SGHTA, FQGNSA. With V trimmed by 1 base and J by 5 bases, 4 bases remained unmatched. This CDR3 spans 14 amino acids. This CDR3 reads CASSLDRGSTEAFF. The DNA for the CDR3 is TGTGCCAGCAGCTTAGACAGGGGAAGTACTGAAGCTTTCTTT. Variable domain in full (rest from reference TRBV7-2 and TRBJ1-1): GAGVSQSPSNKVTEKGKDVELRCDPISGHTALYWYRQSLGQGLEFLIYFQGNSAPDKSGLPSDRFSAERTGGSVSTLTIQRTQQEDSAVYLCASSLDRGSTEAFFGQGTRLTVV.

This chain connects TRBV4-3 to TRBJ1-5; D gene ambiguous. The CDR3 consists of 13 residues. Germline loops: CDR1 LGHNA, CDR2 YSLEER. V shed 5 bases and J shed 7 bases, with 12 bases lying between them. The CDR3 DNA is TGCGCCAGCAGCTACGACCGGGAACAGCCCCAGCATTTT. It translates to CASSYDREQPQHF.

The chain couples TRBV12-5 to TRBJ2-1; D unresolved. Trimming shortened V by 0 bases and J by 0 bases, and 12 bases separated the two germline ends. This CDR3 is 17 amino acids long. The germline V gene has CDR1 LGHNT and CDR2 FRNRAP. CDR3 sequence (DNA): TGTGCTAGTGGTTTGGTACCGGGCCCGAGCTCCTACAATGAGCAGTTCTTC. It yields the protein CASGLVPGPSSYNEQFF.